Each of the 10 T cell receptor beta chains below was sequenced from the same sample in a study of cytomegalovirus exposure and HLA in healthy donors. Amplification used 60 Vbeta primers and 13 Jbeta primers. Assay: immunoSEQ multiplex PCR; the TCRdb copy retains only in-frame clones and omits some. This sample has some 150,000 clones, with approximately 80% found just once. Material for sequencing was PBMCs. These TCRs come from a woman in her twenties or thirties in good health and CMV-seropositive.

The chain couples TRBV7-3 to TRBJ1-5; tentatively, D is TRBD1 (6 bases). The V gene lost 5 bases and the J gene lost 1 base, with 18 bases spanning the gap. The length of the CDR3 is 17 residues. CDR1 and CDR2 (germline): SGHTA, FQGTGA. The CDR3 region is CASSPENGQLSNQPQHF. The CDR3 DNA sequence: TGTGCCAGCAGCCCCGAAAACGGACAGCTCAGCAATCAGCCCCAGCATTTT.

This rearrangement joins TRBV2 to TRBJ1-2; TRBD1 might be the D (5 bases). Trimming removed 5 bases at V and 3 bases at J, with 10 bases between. This CDR3 comprises 13 residues. Germline V gene data show CDR1 as SNHLY and CDR2 as FYNNEI. The CDR3 DNA is TGTGCCAGCAGTTCCGACAGATACTATGGCTACACCTTC. Protein: CASSSDRYYGYTF.

This clone was observed a single time. This chain links TRBV7-3 with TRBJ2-1, with 9 bases fitting TRBD2. The length of the CDR3 is 14 residues. V shed 5 bases and J 8 bases; nucleotides not matched to a gene: 7. The germline V gene encodes CDR1 SGHTA and CDR2 FQGTGA. CDR3 protein: CASSRSGGGDEQFF. The CDR3, as DNA: TGTGCCAGCAGCCGTAGCGGGGGCGGGGATGAGCAGTTCTTC.

This chain uses TRBV7-8 with TRBJ1-3; D is ambiguous. Germline lookup yields CDR1 SGHVS and CDR2 FQNEAQ. Trimming stripped 2 bases from V and 0 bases from J, with 11 bases between. CDR3 length: 16 residues. The CDR3 DNA sequence: TGTGCCAGCAGCTTACCGGCGGATAGCTCTGGAAACACCATATATTTT. It translates to CASSLPADSSGNTIYF.

This clone was seen just once. The chain employs TRBV13 and TRBJ2-7; the D gene is possibly TRBD1 (5 bases). V shed 3 bases and J shed 3 bases, with 15 bases lying between them. CDR1 and CDR2 (germline): PRHDT, FYEKMQ (reference sequence). The CDR3 is 15 residues long. The CDR3 coding sequence is TGTGCCAGCAGCTTGGGGCCCCCGGTAGGCTACGAGCAGTACTTC. Protein: CASSLGPPVGYEQYF.

This chain's CDR3 is CASSRTVPSPLHF. The CDR3 DNA reads TGTGCCAGCAGCCGCACGGTTCCTTCACCCCTCCACTTT. The chain is built from TRBV14 and TRBJ1-6; D is unresolved. The CDR3 runs to 13 residues. The V gene lost 4 bases and the J gene lost 9 bases, with 10 bases spanning the gap. Per germline, CDR1 SGHDN and CDR2 FVKESK.

The gene calls are TRBV7-2 and TRBJ1-2; 8 bases are a match to TRBD1. The CDR3 has 19 residues. The germline V gene encodes CDR1 SGHTA and CDR2 FQGNSA. The J segment lost 0 bases and the V segment lost 2 bases, leaving 14 bases of the junction unmatched. The CDR3 is CASSLTSFSDRATNYGYTF. The DNA for the CDR3 is TGTGCCAGCAGCTTAACTTCATTCTCGGACAGGGCGACTAACTATGGCTACACCTTC.

This chain links TRBV19 with TRBJ2-3; 9 nucleotides match TRBD2. The CDR3 loop spans 16 amino acids. The V gene's germline CDR1 is LNHDA and CDR2 SQIVND (reference sequence). V dropped 9 bases and J dropped 3; count of bases not matched to a gene: 13. Here the CDR3 DNA reads TGTGCCAGCCGTCGGTGGAGGAGCGGGGGGACAGATACGCAGTATTTT. Its protein is CASRRWRSGGTDTQYF.

The chain combines TRBV10-1 with TRBJ2-1, with TRBD1 matching over 9 bases. The CDR3 is 15 amino acids. Germline-derived CDR1 and CDR2 are WNHNN and SYGVQD (reference sequence). V lost 7 bases to trimming and J lost 0 bases; unmatched junction nucleotides: 4. CDR3 nucleotide sequence: TGCGCCAGCACCGACAGGGGGTCCTCCTACAATGAGCAGTTCTTC. Translation: CASTDRGSSYNEQFF.

The chain carries TRBV2 and TRBJ1-2; D is possibly TRBD1 (5 bases). The length of the CDR3 is 16 residues. V was shortened by 6 bases and J by 10 bases, with 27 bases between the two germline ends. Germline V gene lookup returns CDR1 SNHLY and CDR2 FYNNEI. CDR3 DNA sequence: TGTGCCAGCAGCTACAGGACGGAGGGCGTTTTAGGAGACTACACCTTC. Translating gives CASSYRTEGVLGDYTF.